Shown below are 17 T cell receptor beta chains from a single sample sequenced in a study of blood T cell repertoires in COVID-19. Using immunoSEQ multiplex PCR, the repertoire was profiled, and TCRdb retains in-frame clones only, with some absent. The sample includes 130,000 or so clones, under 85% seen only once; the top ten take around 1.5%. The sequencing input was peripheral blood. The source is a human donor in a cohort sampled during active COVID-19.

The chain carries TRBV19 and TRBJ2-3; 9 bases agree with TRBD2. Germline V gives CDR1 LNHDA, CDR2 SQIVND (reference sequence). V trimming: 4 bases; J trimming: 0 bases; junction bases outside the gene matches: 5. The CDR3 length is 16 residues. The CDR3 spells CASSTLAGPSTDTQYF. The CDR3 DNA is TGTGCCAGTAGTACACTAGCGGGCCCAAGCACAGATACGCAGTATTTT.

The chain links TRBV4-2 to TRBJ2-3; tentatively, D is TRBD2 (6 bases). From germline, CDR1 is LGHNA and CDR2 YNFKEQ. The ends were cut back, 1 base at V and 2 bases at J, with 13 bases in the middle. CDR3 length equals 16 residues. Here the CDR3 reads CASSQASAGPTDTQYF. The CDR3, as DNA: TGTGCCAGCAGCCAAGCTTCTGCGGGACCCACAGATACGCAGTATTTT.

The chain is built from TRBV11-2 and TRBJ2-1; tentative D call: TRBD1 (6 bases). CDR1 and CDR2 from the germline V gene are SGHAT and FQNNGV. The CDR3 length is 12 residues. The V end was cut by 5 bases, the J end by 7 bases, with 9 bases between. The CDR3 reads CASSLQGNEQFF. The CDR3 DNA reads TGTGCCAGCAGCCTCCAGGGGAATGAGCAGTTCTTC.

The chain is built from TRBV10-3 and TRBJ2-7; 7 bases agree with TRBD1. Germline lookup yields CDR1 ENHRY and CDR2 SYGVKD. V was pared by 5 bases and J by 3 bases, with 7 bases of the junction left unmatched. This CDR3 spans 14 amino acids. The CDR3 nucleotides are TGTGCCATCAGTACAGGGGTTATCCACTACGAGCAGTACTTC. Translation: CAISTGVIHYEQYF.

The rearrangement links TRBV10-3 to TRBJ2-3, with D perhaps matching TRBD2 (6 bases). The V gene lost 6 bases and the J gene lost 1 base, with 17 bases spanning the gap. This CDR3 region has 16 residues. Looked up from germline, CDR1 is ENHRY and CDR2 is SYGVKD. CDR3 residues: CAISLGRQRGTDTQYF. The DNA for the CDR3 is TGTGCCATCAGCCTGGGGCGACAGCGGGGCACAGATACGCAGTATTTT.

There are a few counts of this clone. The chain carries TRBV19 and TRBJ2-1; 9 bases map to TRBD2. The CDR3 contains 17 residues. From germline, CDR1 is LNHDA and CDR2 SQIVND (reference sequence). The ends lost 0 bases at V and 10 bases at J; junction bases unmatched: 13. The CDR3: CASSIEWQRGARGEQFF. CDR3 in DNA: TGTGCCAGTAGTATAGAGTGGCAGCGGGGGGCTAGAGGGGAGCAGTTCTTC.

The V gene is TRBV19, the J gene TRBJ2-1, with D perhaps matching TRBD2 (6 bases). This CDR3 is built from 16 residues. V gave up 5 bases and J gave up 8 bases, with 22 bases separating them. In germline, CDR1 is LNHDA, CDR2 SQIVND (reference sequence). CDR3 in DNA: TGTGCCAGTAGTGGGGCCTCCGGGGGACCTTGGGATGAGCAGTTCTTC. Its protein product is CASSGASGGPWDEQFF.

In nucleotides, the CDR3 is TGTGCCAGCTCACCATGGACAGGGGACCAAGAGACCCAGTACTTC. Translation: CASSPWTGDQETQYF. The rearrangement uses TRBV18 and TRBJ2-5, with 9 positions matching TRBD1. The CDR3 runs to 15 residues. V lost 2 bases, J lost 0 bases, and 1 base stayed unmatched. Germline V gene data show CDR1 as KGHSH and CDR2 as LQKENI.

V is TRBV11-2 and J is TRBJ2-7; D perhaps matches TRBD1 (5 bases). V was pared by 5 bases and J by 2 bases, with 13 bases between. The CDR3 contains 14 residues. Germline V CDR1 and CDR2: SGHAT, FQNNGV. CDR3 amino acids: CASSTPTAPYEQYF. The CDR3 nucleotides are TGTGCCAGCAGCACCCCGACAGCCCCCTACGAGCAGTACTTC.

The rearrangement uses TRBV7-3 and TRBJ2-1; 11 nucleotides line up with TRBD2. The V segment lost 5 bases and the J segment 6 bases; nucleotides outside the gene matches: 6. From germline, CDR1 is SGHTA and CDR2 FQGTGA. The CDR3 is made up of 15 amino acids. CDR3 amino acids: CASSKLAGVGNEQFF. CDR3 coding DNA: TGTGCCAGCAGCAAACTAGCGGGAGTAGGCAATGAGCAGTTCTTC.

The chain has TRBV6-6 and TRBJ1-5; D is unresolved. The V end lost 2 bases, the J end lost 3 bases, and 8 bases lay between the germline ends. Germline CDR1 and CDR2: MNHNY and SVGAGI (reference sequence). This CDR3 spans 14 amino acids. CDR3 loop: CASSYERANQPQHF. As DNA, the CDR3 is TGTGCCAGCAGTTACGAGAGAGCCAATCAGCCCCAGCATTTT.

The J gene is TRBJ2-5, the V gene TRBV7-2, with 8 bases aligning to TRBD2. Germline trimming cut 2 bases from V and 4 bases from J; bases unmatched to any gene: 6. This CDR3 comprises 15 residues. Germline assignment: CDR1 SGHTA and CDR2 FQGNSA. In DNA, the CDR3 is TGTGCCAGCAGCTTAACGGGAGGGGCGCCAGAGACCCAGTACTTC. Translation gives CASSLTGGAPETQYF.

The chain combines TRBV5-1 with TRBJ1-1; 7 positions match TRBD1. Germline lookup yields CDR1 SGHRS and CDR2 YFSETQ. V lost 0 bases and J lost 1; bases outside the gene matches: 3. The CDR3 loop spans 15 amino acids. The CDR3, as DNA: TGCGCCAGCAGCTTGGAGGGGGCCACGAACACTGAAGCTTTCTTT. Protein product: CASSLEGATNTEAFF.

V usage is TRBV6-6 and J usage is TRBJ2-2; 8 nucleotides align to TRBD2. Germline loops: CDR1 MNHNY, CDR2 SVGAGI (reference sequence). The CDR3 sequence is 19 residues long. The V and J ends lost 5 bases and 6 bases, in that order; junction bases with no gene match: 20. In DNA, the CDR3 is TGTGCCAGCAGTCTCCTCCCGGGGGGATTGAGCGGGAGCGCCGGGGAGCTGTTTTTT. This codes for CASSLLPGGLSGSAGELFF.

This clone was seen just once. This chain connects TRBV9 to TRBJ2-3; 8 bases are shared with TRBD2. Germline V gene data show CDR1 as SGDLS and CDR2 as YYNGEE. The CDR3 runs to 15 residues. With V trimmed by 3 bases and J by 5 bases, 8 bases remained unmatched. This CDR3 is CASSGDGRAIDTQYF. CDR3 DNA: TGTGCCAGCAGCGGGGACGGGAGGGCCATAGATACGCAGTATTTT. Together with reference TRBV9 and TRBJ2-3, the CDR3 gives the full variable domain: DSGVTQTPKHLITATGQRVTLRCSPRSGDLSVYWYQQSLDQGLQFLIQYYNGEERAKGNILERFSAQQFPDLHSELNLSSLELGDSALYFCASSGDGRAIDTQYFGPGTRLTVL.

The chain combines TRBV7-2 with TRBJ2-5; the D gene is possibly TRBD2 (6 bases). There are 14 residues in the CDR3. Germline-derived CDR1 and CDR2 are SGHTA and FQGNSA. Trimming removed 3 bases at V and 4 bases at J, with 12 bases between. This chain's CDR3 is CASSLAGRRETQYF. Written as DNA, the CDR3 is TGTGCCAGCAGCTTGGCGGGAAGGCGAGAGACCCAGTACTTC.

This chain uses TRBV7-9 with TRBJ1-6; D perhaps matches TRBD1 (6 bases). The CDR3 length is 15 residues. V was cut by 2 bases and J by 8 bases, with 13 bases left in between. CDR1 is SEHNR, CDR2 FQNEAQ, per germline (reference sequence). For the CDR3, the DNA is TGTGCCAGCAGCTTATTTCAACCAGGGGATTCACCCCTCCACTTT. As protein: CASSLFQPGDSPLHF.